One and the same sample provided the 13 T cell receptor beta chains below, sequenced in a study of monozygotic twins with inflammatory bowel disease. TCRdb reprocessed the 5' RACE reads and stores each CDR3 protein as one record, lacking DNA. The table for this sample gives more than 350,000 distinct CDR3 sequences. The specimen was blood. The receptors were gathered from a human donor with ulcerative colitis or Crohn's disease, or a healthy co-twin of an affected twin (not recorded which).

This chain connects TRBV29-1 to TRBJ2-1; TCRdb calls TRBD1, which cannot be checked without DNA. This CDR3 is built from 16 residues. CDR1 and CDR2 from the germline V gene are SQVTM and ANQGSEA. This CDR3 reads CSVEAARDWVYNEQSF.

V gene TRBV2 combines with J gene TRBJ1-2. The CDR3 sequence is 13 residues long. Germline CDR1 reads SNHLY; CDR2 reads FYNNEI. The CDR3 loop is CASSRVPNYGYTF.

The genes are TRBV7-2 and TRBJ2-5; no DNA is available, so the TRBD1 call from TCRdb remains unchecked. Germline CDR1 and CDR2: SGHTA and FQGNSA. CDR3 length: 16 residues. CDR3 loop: CASSPIEQGARETQYF.

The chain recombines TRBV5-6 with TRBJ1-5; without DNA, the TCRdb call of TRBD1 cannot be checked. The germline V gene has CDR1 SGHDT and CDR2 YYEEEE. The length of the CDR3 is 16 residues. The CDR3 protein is CASSWGQGNSNQPQHF.

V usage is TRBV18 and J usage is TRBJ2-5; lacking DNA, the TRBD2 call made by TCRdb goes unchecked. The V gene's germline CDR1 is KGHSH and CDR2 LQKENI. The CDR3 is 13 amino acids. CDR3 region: CASSPLAMETQYF.

CDR3 sequence: CASSFLIGPGELFF. V usage is TRBV7-2 and J usage is TRBJ2-2. Germline V gene sequence: CDR1 SGHTA, CDR2 FQGNSA. This CDR3 has 14 residues.

The CDR3: CASSSPSGLVRDTQYF. The genes are TRBV7-2 and TRBJ2-3; TCRdb returns TRBD2, unconfirmable since there is no DNA. The CDR3 runs 16 residues. Germline V gives CDR1 SGHTA, CDR2 FQGNSA.

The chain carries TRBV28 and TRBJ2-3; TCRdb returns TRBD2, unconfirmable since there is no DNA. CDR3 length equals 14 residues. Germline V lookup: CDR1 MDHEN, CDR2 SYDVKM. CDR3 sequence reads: CASNRAPITNTQYF.

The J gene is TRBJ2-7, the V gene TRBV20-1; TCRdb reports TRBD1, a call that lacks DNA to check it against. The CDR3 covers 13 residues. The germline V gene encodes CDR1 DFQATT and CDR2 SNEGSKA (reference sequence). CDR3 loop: CSAPVRVTDEQYF.

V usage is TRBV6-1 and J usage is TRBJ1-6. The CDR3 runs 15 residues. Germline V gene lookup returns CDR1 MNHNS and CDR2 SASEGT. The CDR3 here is CASSARQGNNSPLHF.

CDR3 in amino acids: CASSLSVAETYEQYF. The chain employs TRBV12-3 or TRBV12-4 and TRBJ2-7; as DNA is missing, the TRBD2 call by TCRdb cannot be tested. CDR3 length: 15 residues.

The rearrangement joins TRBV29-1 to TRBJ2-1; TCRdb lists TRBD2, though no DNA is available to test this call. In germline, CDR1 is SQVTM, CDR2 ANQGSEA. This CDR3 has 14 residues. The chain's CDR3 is CSVIASEGLWEQFF.

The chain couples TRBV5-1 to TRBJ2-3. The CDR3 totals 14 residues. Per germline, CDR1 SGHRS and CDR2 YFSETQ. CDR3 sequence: CASSLTEGTDTQYF.